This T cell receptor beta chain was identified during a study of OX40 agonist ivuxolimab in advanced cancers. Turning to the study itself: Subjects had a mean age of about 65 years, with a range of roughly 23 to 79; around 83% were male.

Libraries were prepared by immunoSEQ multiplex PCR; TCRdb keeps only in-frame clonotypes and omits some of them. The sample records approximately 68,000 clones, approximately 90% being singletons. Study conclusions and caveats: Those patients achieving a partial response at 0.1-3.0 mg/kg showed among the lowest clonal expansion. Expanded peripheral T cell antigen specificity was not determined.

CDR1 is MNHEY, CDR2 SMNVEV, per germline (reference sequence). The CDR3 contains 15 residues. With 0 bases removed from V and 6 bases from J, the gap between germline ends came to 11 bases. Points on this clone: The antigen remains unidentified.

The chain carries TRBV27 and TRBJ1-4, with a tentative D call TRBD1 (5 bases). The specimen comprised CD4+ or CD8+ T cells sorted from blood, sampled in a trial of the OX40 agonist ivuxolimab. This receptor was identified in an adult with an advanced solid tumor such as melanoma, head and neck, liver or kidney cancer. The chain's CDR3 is CASSLSWDGYEKLFF. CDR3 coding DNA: TGTGCCAGCAGTTTATCGTGGGACGGCTATGAAAAACTGTTTTTT.